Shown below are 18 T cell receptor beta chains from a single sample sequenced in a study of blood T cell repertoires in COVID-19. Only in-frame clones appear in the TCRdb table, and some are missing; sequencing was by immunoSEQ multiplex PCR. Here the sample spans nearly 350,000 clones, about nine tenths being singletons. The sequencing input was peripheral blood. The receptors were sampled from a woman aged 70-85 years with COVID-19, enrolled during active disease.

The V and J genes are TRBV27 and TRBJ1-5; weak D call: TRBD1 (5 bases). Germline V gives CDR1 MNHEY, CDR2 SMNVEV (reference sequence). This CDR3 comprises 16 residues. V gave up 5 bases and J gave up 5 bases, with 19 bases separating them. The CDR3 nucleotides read TGTGCCAGCAGTCTATACCCTCCCGACAGAGATCAGCCCCAGCATTTT. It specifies CASSLYPPDRDQPQHF.

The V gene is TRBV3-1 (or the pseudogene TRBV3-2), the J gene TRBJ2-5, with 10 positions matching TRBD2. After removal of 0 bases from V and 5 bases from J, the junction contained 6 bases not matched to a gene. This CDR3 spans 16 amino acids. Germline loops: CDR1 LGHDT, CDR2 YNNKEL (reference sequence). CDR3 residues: CASSQDSSGGRETQYF. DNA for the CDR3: TGTGCCAGCAGCCAAGACTCTAGCGGGGGTAGGGAGACCCAGTACTTC.

CDR3 protein: CASSHLPHLLSTNEKLFF. The CDR3 DNA sequence: TGCGCCAGCAGCCATTTGCCCCATCTATTGTCGACTAATGAAAAACTGTTTTTT. The chain carries TRBV4-1 and TRBJ1-4; D not resolved. Germline assignment: CDR1 MGHRA and CDR2 YSYEKL. The V gene lost 3 bases and the J gene lost 2 bases, with 19 bases spanning the gap. The CDR3 covers 18 residues.

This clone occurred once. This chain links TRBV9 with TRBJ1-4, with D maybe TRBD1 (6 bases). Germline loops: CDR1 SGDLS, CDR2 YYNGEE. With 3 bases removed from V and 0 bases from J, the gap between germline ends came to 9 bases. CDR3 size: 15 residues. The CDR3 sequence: CASSEGQSTNEKLFF. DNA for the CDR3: TGTGCCAGCAGCGAAGGACAGTCAACTAATGAAAAACTGTTTTTT.

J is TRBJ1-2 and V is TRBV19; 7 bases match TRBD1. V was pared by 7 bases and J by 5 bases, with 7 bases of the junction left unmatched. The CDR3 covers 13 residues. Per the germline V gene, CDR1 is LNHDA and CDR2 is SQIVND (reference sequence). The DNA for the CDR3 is TGTGCCAGTACCCGGACAGGTTCGTATGGCTACACCTTC. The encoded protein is CASTRTGSYGYTF.

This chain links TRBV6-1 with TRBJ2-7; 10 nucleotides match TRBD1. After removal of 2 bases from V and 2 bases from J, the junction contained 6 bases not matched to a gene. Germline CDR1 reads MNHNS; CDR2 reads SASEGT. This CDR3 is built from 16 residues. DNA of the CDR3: TGTGCCAGCAGTGAATGGGACAGGGGTAAAACCTACGAGCAGTACTTC. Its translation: CASSEWDRGKTYEQYF.

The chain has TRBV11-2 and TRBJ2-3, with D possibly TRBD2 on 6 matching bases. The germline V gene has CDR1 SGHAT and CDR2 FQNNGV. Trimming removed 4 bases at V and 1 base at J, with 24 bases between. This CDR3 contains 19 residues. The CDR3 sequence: CASSSFPGGKGRGTDTQYF. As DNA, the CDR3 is TGTGCCAGCAGCTCATTCCCCGGGGGAAAGGGGCGCGGCACAGATACGCAGTATTTT. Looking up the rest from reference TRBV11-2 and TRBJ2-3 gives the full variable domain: EAGVAQSPRYKIIEKRQSVAFWCNPISGHATLYWYQQILGQGPKLLIQFQNNGVVDDSQLPKDRFSAERLKGVDSTLKIQPAKLEDSAVYLCASSSFPGGKGRGTDTQYFGPGTRLTVL.

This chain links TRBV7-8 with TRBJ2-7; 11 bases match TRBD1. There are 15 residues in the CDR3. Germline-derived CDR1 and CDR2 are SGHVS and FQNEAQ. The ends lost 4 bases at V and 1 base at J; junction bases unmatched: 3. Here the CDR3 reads CASSSWDRGSYEQYF. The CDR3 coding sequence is TGTGCCAGCAGCTCCTGGGACAGGGGGTCCTACGAGCAGTACTTC. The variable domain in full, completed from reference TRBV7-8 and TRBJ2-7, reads GAGVSQSPRYKVAKRGQDVALRCDPISGHVSLFWYQQALGQGPEFLTYFQNEAQLDKSGLPSDRFFAERPEGSVSTLKIQRTQQEDSAVYLCASSSWDRGSYEQYFGPGTRLTVT.

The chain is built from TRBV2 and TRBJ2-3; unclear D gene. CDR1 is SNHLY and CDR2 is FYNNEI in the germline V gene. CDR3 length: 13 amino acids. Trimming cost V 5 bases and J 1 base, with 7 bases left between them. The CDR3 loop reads CASSTTRTDTQYF. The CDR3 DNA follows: TGTGCCAGCAGTACTACCCGCACAGATACGCAGTATTTT.

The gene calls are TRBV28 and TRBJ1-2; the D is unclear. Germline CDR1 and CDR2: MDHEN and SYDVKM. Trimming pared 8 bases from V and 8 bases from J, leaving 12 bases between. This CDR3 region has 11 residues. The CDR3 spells CASLRGMGYTF. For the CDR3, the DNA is TGTGCCAGCCTCCGGGGTATGGGCTACACCTTC.

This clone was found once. The CDR3 loop reads CASSLAGGQETQYF. The CDR3 nucleotides read TGTGCCAGCAGCTTAGCGGGGGGGCAAGAGACCCAGTACTTC. This chain links TRBV7-6 with TRBJ2-5, with 7 nucleotides matching TRBD2. Trimming took 0 bases from V and 2 from J; bases not matched to a gene: 0. This CDR3 has 14 amino acids. Looked up from germline, CDR1 is SGHVS and CDR2 is FNYEAQ.

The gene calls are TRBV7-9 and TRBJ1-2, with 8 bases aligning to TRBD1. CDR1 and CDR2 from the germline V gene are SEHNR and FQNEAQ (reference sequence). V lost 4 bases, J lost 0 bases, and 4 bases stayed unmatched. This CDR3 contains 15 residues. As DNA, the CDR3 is TGTGCCAGCAGCTCCTCGGACAGGGCTAACTATGGCTACACCTTC. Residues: CASSSSDRANYGYTF.

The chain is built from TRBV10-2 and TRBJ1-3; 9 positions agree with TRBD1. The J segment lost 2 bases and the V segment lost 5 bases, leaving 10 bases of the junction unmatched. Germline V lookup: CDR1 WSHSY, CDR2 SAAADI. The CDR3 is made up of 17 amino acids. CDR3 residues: CASSLFSGQGAGNTIYF. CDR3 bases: TGCGCCAGCAGTCTTTTTTCGGGACAGGGTGCTGGAAACACCATATATTTT.

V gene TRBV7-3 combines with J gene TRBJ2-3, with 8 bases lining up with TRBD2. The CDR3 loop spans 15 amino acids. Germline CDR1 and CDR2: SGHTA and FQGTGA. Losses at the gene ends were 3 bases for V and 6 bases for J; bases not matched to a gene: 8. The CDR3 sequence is CASSFNGGALDTQYF. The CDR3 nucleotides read TGTGCCAGCAGCTTCAACGGGGGGGCCCTCGATACGCAGTATTTT.

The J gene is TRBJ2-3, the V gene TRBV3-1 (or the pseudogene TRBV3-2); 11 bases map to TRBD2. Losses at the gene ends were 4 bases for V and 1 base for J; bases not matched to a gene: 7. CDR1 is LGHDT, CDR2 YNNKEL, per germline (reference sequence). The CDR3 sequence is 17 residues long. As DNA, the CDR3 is TGTGCCAGCAGCCGAGGGTTTAGCGGGGGGGGCACAGATACGCAGTATTTT. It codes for CASSRGFSGGGTDTQYF.

The CDR3 loop is CASSLAVGNTIYF. CDR3 in DNA: TGTGCCAGCAGTTTGGCGGTGGGAAACACCATATATTTT. This chain uses TRBV12-3 or TRBV12-4 with TRBJ1-3; D unclear. V lost 3 bases and J 4 bases, leaving 7 bases between the germline ends. CDR3 size: 13 residues.

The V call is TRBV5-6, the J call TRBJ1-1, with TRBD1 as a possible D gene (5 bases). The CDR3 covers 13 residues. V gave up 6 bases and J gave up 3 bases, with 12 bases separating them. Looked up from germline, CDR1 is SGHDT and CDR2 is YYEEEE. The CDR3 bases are TGTGCCAGCAACGGGGGGGGAGACACTGAAGCTTTCTTT. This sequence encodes CASNGGGDTEAFF.

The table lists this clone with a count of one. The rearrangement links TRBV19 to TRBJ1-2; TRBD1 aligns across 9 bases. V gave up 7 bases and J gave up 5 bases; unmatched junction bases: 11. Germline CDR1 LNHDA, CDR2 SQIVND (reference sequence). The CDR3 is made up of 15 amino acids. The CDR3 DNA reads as TGTGCCAGTACAAACGTCGGACAGGGGTTATATGGCTACACCTTC. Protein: CASTNVGQGLYGYTF. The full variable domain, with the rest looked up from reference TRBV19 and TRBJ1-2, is DGGITQSPKYLFRKEGQNVTLSCEQNLNHDAMYWYRQDPGQGLRLIYYSQIVNDFQKGDIAEGYSVSREKKESFPLTVTSAQKNPTAFYLCASTNVGQGLYGYTFGSGTRLTVV.